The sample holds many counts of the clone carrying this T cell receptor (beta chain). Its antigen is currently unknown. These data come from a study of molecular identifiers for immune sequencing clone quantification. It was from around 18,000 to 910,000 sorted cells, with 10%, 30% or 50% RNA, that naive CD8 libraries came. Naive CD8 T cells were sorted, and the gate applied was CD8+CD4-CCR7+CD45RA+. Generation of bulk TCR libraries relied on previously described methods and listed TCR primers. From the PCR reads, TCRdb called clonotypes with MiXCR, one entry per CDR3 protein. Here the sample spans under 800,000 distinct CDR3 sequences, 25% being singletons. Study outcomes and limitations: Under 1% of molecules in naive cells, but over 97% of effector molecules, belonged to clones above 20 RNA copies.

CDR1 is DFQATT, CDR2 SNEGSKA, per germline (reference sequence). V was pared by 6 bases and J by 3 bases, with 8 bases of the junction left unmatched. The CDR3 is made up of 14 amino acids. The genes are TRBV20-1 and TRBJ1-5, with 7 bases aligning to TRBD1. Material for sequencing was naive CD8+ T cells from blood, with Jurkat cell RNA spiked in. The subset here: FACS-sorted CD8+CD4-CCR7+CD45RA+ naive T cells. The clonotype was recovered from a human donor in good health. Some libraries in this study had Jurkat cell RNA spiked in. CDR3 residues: CSAGGTVNNQPQHF. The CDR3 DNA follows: TGCAGTGCAGGGGGGACAGTAAACAATCAGCCCCAGCATTTT.